A single T cell receptor (beta chain) is shown here with its context. From germline, CDR1 is SGHRS and CDR2 YFSETQ. V lost 2 bases and J lost 6; bases outside the gene matches: 4. This CDR3 has 13 amino acids. The PCR made use of 60 Vbeta and 13 Jbeta primers. Assay: immunoSEQ multiplex PCR; the TCRdb copy retains only in-frame clones and omits some. The table shows around 190,000 clones, with around 88% occurring only once. The data derive from a study of cytomegalovirus exposure and HLA in healthy donors. The material sequenced was PBMCs. The source of this sequence is a young woman in good health and CMV-seronegative. The rearrangement links TRBV5-1 to TRBJ1-2, with 7 bases that match TRBD1. CDR3 nucleotide sequence: TGCGCCAGCAGCTTCACAGGGGCGGATGGCTACACCTTC. As protein: CASSFTGADGYTF.